This entry concerns a single T cell receptor beta chain. The data stem from a study of shared clonotypes between healthy human individuals. Per sorted-subset replicate PCR, input was approximately 0.2 ug DNA, representing about 32,000 T cell genomes. Repertoires were generated with immunoSEQ multiplex PCR, while TCRdb's copy carries only in-frame clones and drops some. The sample lists 2 million or so clones, about 95% occurring once. Naivety among CD8 cells was defined by CD45RO negativity and positive CCR7 selection, thereby excluding terminally differentiated effector memory CD45RA+ cells. Germline loops: CDR1 SGHVS, CDR2 FQNEAQ. This CDR3 contains 13 residues. V lost 3 bases, J lost 5 bases, and 11 bases lay in between.

Specimen: naive CD8+ T cells sorted from blood. This clonotype was obtained from a man younger than 35 in good health. The V and J genes are TRBV7-8 and TRBJ2-7, with D unclear. This CDR3 is CASSFYVSDEQYF. CDR3 DNA: TGTGCCAGCAGCTTTTACGTTTCCGACGAGCAGTACTTC.